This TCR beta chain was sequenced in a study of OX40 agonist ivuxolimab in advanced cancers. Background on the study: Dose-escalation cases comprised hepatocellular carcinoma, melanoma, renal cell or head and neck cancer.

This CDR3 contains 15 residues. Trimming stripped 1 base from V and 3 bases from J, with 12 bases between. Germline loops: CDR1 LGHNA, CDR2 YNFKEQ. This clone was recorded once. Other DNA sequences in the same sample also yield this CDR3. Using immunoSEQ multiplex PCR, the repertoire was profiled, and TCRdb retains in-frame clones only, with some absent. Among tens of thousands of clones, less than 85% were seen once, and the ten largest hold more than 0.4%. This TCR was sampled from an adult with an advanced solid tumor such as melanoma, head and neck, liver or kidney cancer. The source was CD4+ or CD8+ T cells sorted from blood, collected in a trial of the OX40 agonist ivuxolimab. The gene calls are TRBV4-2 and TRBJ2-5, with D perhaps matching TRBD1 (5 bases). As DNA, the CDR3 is TGTGCCAGCAGCCAAGGTGAAGGGGTGGAAGAGACCCAGTACTTC. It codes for CASSQGEGVEETQYF.